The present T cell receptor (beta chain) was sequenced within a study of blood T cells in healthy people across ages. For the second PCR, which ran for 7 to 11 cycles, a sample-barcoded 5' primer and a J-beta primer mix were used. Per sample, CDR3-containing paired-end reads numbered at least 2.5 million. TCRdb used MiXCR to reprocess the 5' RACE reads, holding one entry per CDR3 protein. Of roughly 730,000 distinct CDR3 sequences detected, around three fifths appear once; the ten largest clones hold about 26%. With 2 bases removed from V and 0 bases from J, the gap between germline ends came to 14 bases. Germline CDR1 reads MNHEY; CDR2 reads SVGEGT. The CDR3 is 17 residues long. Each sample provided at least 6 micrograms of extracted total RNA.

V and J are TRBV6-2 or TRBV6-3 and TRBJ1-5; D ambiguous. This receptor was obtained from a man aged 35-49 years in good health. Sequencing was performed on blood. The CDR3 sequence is CASSYRGQRVSNQPQHF. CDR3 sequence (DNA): TGTGCCAGCAGTTACCGGGGTCAGCGGGTTAGCAATCAGCCCCAGCATTTT.